The rows below give T cell receptor beta chains drawn from one sample of a study of blood T cell repertoires in COVID-19. Generated by immunoSEQ multiplex PCR, the TCRdb table keeps only in-frame clones and is missing some. The sample holds roughly 230,000 clones, roughly nine tenths seen once. The sample was peripheral blood. The source is a woman aged 40 to 49 who had recovered from COVID-19. Both conserved end residues are part of each CDR3. The D gene is left open where the match is weak. Rows give clone size only sometimes, using once, few, many, or a class for an expanded clone.

abundance	v_gene	d_gene	j_gene	CDR3aa	CDR3nt
-	TRBV5-4	-	TRBJ2-5	CASSLGGARGETQYF	TGTGCCAGCAGCTTGGGGGGAGCCCGGGGAGAGACCCAGTACTTC
-	TRBV11-2	-	TRBJ1-2	CASSLDWTDYGYTF	TGTGCCAGCAGCTTAGATTGGACAGACTATGGCTACACCTTC
-	TRBV7-8	-	TRBJ2-1	CASSFGLYNEQFF	TGTGCCAGCAGCTTCGGACTATACAATGAGCAGTTCTTC
-	TRBV18	TRBD2	TRBJ2-5	CASSPTGGQETQYF	TGTGCCAGCTCACCGACCGGGGGGCAAGAGACCCAGTACTTC
-	TRBV7-2	-	TRBJ1-2	CASSSGQLYGYTF	TGTGCCAGCAGCTCGGGACAACTCTATGGCTACACCTTC
few	TRBV12-3/TRBV12-4	-	TRBJ1-2	CASTPGSWGYTF	TGTGCCAGCACCCCCGGGAGTTGGGGCTACACCTTC
once	TRBV3-1/TRBV3-2	-	TRBJ1-1	CASHKTGGTEAFF	TGTGCCAGCCACAAAACAGGAGGGACTGAAGCTTTCTTT
-	TRBV5-4	-	TRBJ2-6	CASSPYTAGPGVLTF	TGTGCCAGCAGCCCATATACAGCGGGCCCAGGCGTCCTGACTTTC
many	TRBV7-9	-	TRBJ1-5	CASSLSRAGHNQPQHF	TGTGCCAGCAGCTTATCTCGGGCAGGGCATAATCAGCCCCAGCATTTT
few	TRBV7-8	-	TRBJ2-1	CASSLDGAGEQFF	TGTGCCAGCAGCTTGGATGGAGCTGGTGAGCAGTTCTTC
-	TRBV7-9	TRBD1	TRBJ2-3	CASSITGQFFDDTQYF	TGTGCCAGCAGCATAACGGGACAGTTTTTTGACGATACGCAGTATTTT
-	TRBV7-8	-	TRBJ1-2	CASNPAGLEKDYGYTF	TGTGCCAGCAACCCCGCGGGTTTAGAGAAGGACTATGGCTACACCTTC
once	TRBV4-1	-	TRBJ2-7	CASSQVVSGYEQYF	TGCGCCAGCAGCCAAGTTGTCAGTGGTTACGAGCAGTACTTC
-	TRBV15	TRBD1	TRBJ1-1	CATSPRQGLLNTEAFF	TGTGCCACCAGCCCCCGACAGGGCCTACTGAACACTGAAGCTTTCTTT
once	TRBV18	TRBD2	TRBJ2-5	CASSPRGSQQETQYF	TGTGCCAGCTCACCACGCGGGAGCCAGCAAGAGACCCAGTACTTC
-	TRBV19	-	TRBJ1-5	CASGHSGSNQPQHF	TGTGCCAGTGGCCACTCCGGGAGCAATCAGCCCCAGCATTTT
few	TRBV6-6	-	TRBJ2-7	CASRPKGHIYEQYF	TGTGCCAGCAGGCCCAAGGGACACATCTACGAGCAGTACTTC
many	TRBV27	-	TRBJ2-2	CASSLKTSVWEDGELFF	TGTGCCAGCAGTTTAAAGACGAGCGTCTGGGAGGACGGGGAGCTGTTTTTT
-	TRBV5-1	TRBD2	TRBJ2-3	CASSLEAGIAQYF	TGCGCCAGCAGCTTGGAAGCGGGGATAGCGCAGTATTTT
once	TRBV19	-	TRBJ1-2	CASISLGTSTNYGYTF	TGTGCCAGTATAAGTCTAGGGACAAGTACTAACTATGGCTACACCTTC
few	TRBV11-3	-	TRBJ1-1	CASSLDSTGTEAFF	TGTGCCAGCAGCTTAGACTCGACAGGCACTGAAGCTTTCTTT
-	TRBV12-5	TRBD1	TRBJ1-3	CASGLGGQGGNTIYF	TGTGCTAGTGGTTTGGGAGGACAGGGGGGAAACACCATATATTTT
-	TRBV19	-	TRBJ1-2	CASRPPEGDYTF	TGTGCCAGCAGACCTCCCGAGGGCGACTACACCTTC
once	TRBV28	-	TRBJ2-5	CASSTLRETQYF	TGTGCCAGCAGTACATTGCGGGAGACCCAGTACTTC
-	TRBV30	TRBD1	TRBJ1-2	CAWTGGEFGYTF	TGTGCCTGGACAGGGGGCGAGTTTGGCTACACCTTC
-	TRBV6-2/TRBV6-3	TRBD2	TRBJ2-1	CASSYSRLAGGGGNEQFF	TGTGCCAGCAGTTACTCCAGACTAGCGGGAGGAGGAGGCAATGAGCAGTTCTTC
-	TRBV10-3	TRBD2	TRBJ2-3	CAIRATSGRAIDTQYF	TGTGCCATCAGGGCGACTAGCGGGAGGGCCATAGATACGCAGTATTTT
once	TRBV7-3	TRBD2	TRBJ2-4	CASSLQSGGFDIQYF	TGTGCCAGCAGCCTCCAAAGCGGGGGGTTTGACATTCAGTACTTC
-	TRBV4-1	-	TRBJ2-5	CASSQEGAVETQYF	TGCGCCAGCAGCCAAGAGGGGGCGGTAGAGACCCAGTACTTC
-	TRBV2	-	TRBJ1-5	CASRSHTGQPQHF	TGTGCCAGCAGGTCACATACAGGGCAGCCCCAGCATTTT
-	TRBV4-2	TRBD2	TRBJ2-5	CASSQDPAGGEETQYF	TGTGCCAGCAGCCAAGATCCAGCGGGGGGGGAAGAGACCCAGTACTTC
-	TRBV9	TRBD2	TRBJ2-5	CASSVGPSPSGGAGTQYF	TGTGCCAGCAGCGTAGGTCCCTCTCCGAGCGGGGGGGCCGGGACCCAGTACTTC
few	TRBV7-6	TRBD1	TRBJ1-6	CASSTGQGSTLHF	TGTGCCAGCAGCACGGGACAGGGGTCGACCCTCCACTTT
-	TRBV6-2/TRBV6-3	TRBD2	TRBJ2-1	CASSYGLAGHNEQFF	TGTGCCAGCAGTTACGGGCTAGCGGGACACAATGAGCAGTTCTTC
-	TRBV5-1	TRBD2	TRBJ2-1	CASSLDGSGGSNEQFF	TGCGCCAGCAGCTTGGATGGTAGCGGGGGAAGCAATGAGCAGTTCTTC
once	TRBV11-3	TRBD1	TRBJ2-5	CASNRGPQETQYF	TGTGCCAGCAACAGGGGCCCTCAAGAGACCCAGTACTTC
-	TRBV6-5	TRBD1	TRBJ2-1	CASSDPLGQGEFF	TGTGCCAGCAGCGACCCTTTGGGACAGGGGGAGTTCTTC
-	TRBV5-5	-	TRBJ1-6	CASSFSGWRASPLHF	TGTGCCAGCAGCTTTTCGGGTTGGAGGGCGTCACCCCTCCACTTT
-	TRBV5-5	-	TRBJ1-5	CASSLQIPAANQPQHF	TGTGCCAGCAGCTTGCAGATACCTGCGGCTAATCAGCCCCAGCATTTT
few	TRBV30	-	TRBJ1-3	CAWILGSSGNTIYF	TGTGCCTGGATACTCGGGAGCTCTGGAAACACCATATATTTT
-	TRBV19	TRBD2	TRBJ2-2	CASSKGIGLAGANTGELFF	TGTGCCAGTAGTAAAGGAATCGGACTAGCGGGGGCGAACACCGGGGAGCTGTTTTTT
-	TRBV20-1	-	TRBJ1-3	CSARAVDTIYF	TGCAGTGCTAGAGCAGTTGACACCATATATTTT
few	TRBV18	-	TRBJ1-5	CASAPGGASNQPQHF	TGTGCCAGCGCCCCCGGCGGCGCTAGCAATCAGCCCCAGCATTTT
-	TRBV5-4	-	TRBJ2-3	CASSSPLPGGTDTQYF	TGTGCCAGCAGCTCACCTTTACCAGGGGGCACAGATACGCAGTATTTT
-	TRBV5-6	TRBD1	TRBJ1-2	CASSLQGSDYGYTF	TGTGCCAGCAGCTTACAGGGGTCGGACTATGGCTACACCTTC
-	TRBV12-3/TRBV12-4	-	TRBJ2-2	CASSLLEHGELFF	TGTGCCAGCAGCCTACTTGAGCACGGGGAGCTGTTTTTT
-	TRBV3-1/TRBV3-2	-	TRBJ2-2	CASRQSGAPTGELFF	TGTGCCAGCAGGCAATCAGGGGCCCCCACCGGGGAGCTGTTTTTT
-	TRBV5-4	-	TRBJ2-7	CASSLTTGTIEQYF	TGTGCCAGCAGCTTGACTACAGGGACCATCGAGCAGTACTTC
-	TRBV15	TRBD1	TRBJ2-1	CATSIRQGGSYNEQFF	TGTGCCACCAGCATTCGACAGGGGGGCTCCTACAATGAGCAGTTCTTC
-	TRBV4-3	TRBD1	TRBJ1-1	CASSRSRDSGGAFF	TGCGCCAGCAGCCGCTCCCGGGACAGCGGTGGAGCTTTCTTT
-	TRBV7-2	TRBD2	TRBJ2-1	CASSLDGGSGPLSYNEQFF	TGTGCCAGCAGCTTAGATGGGGGTAGCGGGCCCCTCTCCTACAATGAGCAGTTCTTC